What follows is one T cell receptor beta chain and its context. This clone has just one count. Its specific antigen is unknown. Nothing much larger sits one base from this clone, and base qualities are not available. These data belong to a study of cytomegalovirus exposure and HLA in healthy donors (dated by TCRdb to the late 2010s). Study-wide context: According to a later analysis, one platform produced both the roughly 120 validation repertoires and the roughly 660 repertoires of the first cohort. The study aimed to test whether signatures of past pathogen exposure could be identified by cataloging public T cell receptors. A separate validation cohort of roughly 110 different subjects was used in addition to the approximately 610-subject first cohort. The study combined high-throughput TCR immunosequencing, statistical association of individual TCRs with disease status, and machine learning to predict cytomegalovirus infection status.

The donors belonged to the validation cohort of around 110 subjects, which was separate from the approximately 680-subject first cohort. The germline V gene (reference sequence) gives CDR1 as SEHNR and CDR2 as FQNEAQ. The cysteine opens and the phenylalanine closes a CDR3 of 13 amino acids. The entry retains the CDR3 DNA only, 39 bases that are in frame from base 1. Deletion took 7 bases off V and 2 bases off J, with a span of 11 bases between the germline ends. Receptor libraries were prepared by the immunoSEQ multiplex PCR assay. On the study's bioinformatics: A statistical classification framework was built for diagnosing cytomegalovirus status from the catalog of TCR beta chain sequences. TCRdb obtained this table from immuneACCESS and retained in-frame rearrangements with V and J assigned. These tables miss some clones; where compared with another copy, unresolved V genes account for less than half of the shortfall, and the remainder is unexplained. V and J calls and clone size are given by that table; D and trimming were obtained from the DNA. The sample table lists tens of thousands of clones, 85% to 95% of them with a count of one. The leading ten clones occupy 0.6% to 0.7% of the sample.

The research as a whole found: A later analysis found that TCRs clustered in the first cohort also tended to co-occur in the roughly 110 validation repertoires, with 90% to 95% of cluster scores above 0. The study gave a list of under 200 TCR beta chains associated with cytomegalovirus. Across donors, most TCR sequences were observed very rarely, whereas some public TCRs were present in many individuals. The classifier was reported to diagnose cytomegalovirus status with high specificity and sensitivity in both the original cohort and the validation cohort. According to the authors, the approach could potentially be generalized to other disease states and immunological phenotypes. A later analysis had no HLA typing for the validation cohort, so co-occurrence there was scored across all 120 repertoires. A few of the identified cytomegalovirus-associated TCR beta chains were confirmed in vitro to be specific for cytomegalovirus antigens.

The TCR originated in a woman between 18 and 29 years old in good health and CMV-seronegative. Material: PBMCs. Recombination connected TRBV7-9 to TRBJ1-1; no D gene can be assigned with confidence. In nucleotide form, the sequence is TGTGCCAGCAAAAGACCAGGCAACACTGAAGCTTTCTTT. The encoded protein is CASKRPGNTEAFF. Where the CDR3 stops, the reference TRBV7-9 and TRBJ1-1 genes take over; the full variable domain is DTGVSQNPRHKITKRGQNVTFRCDPISEHNRLYWYRQTLGQGPEFLTYFQNEAQLEKSRLLSDRFSAERPKGSFSTLEIQRTEQGDSAMYLCASKRPGNTEAFFGQGTRLTVV.